The source of this T cell receptor beta chain is a study of molecular identifiers for immune sequencing clone quantification. General observations from the study: The sizes of highly expanded clones could be underestimated when identical TCR molecules share a barcode. One cell's worth of spiked Jurkat TCR RNA was reportedly detectable among about a million naive cells. Whereas naive cells kept under 1% of molecules in clones above 20 RNA copies, such clones held over 97% in effectors.

TCRdb ran MiXCR on the PCR reads and lists one entry per CDR3 protein. This table holds more than 550,000 distinct CDR3 sequences, about 25% found once. This CDR3 is 16 amino acids long. The V gene's germline CDR1 is MNHEY and CDR2 SMNVEV (reference sequence). With V trimmed by 6 bases and J by 5 bases, 14 bases remained unmatched. In this sample, this clonotype turned up a few times. Its antigen is not known. For naive CD8 T cells, sorting used the CD8+CD4-CCR7+CD45RA+ phenotype. The source of this sequence is a human donor in good health. Some libraries in this study had Jurkat cell RNA spiked in. Specimen: naive CD8+ T cells from blood, with Jurkat cell RNA spiked in. Sample subset: FACS-sorted CD8+CD4-CCR7+CD45RA+ naive T cells. The chain links TRBV27 to TRBJ2-7, with TRBD2 matching over 9 bases. CDR3 loop: CASSPRGSGSAHEQYF. CDR3 in DNA: TGTGCCAGCAGCCCCCGGGGTAGCGGGAGTGCCCACGAGCAGTACTTC.